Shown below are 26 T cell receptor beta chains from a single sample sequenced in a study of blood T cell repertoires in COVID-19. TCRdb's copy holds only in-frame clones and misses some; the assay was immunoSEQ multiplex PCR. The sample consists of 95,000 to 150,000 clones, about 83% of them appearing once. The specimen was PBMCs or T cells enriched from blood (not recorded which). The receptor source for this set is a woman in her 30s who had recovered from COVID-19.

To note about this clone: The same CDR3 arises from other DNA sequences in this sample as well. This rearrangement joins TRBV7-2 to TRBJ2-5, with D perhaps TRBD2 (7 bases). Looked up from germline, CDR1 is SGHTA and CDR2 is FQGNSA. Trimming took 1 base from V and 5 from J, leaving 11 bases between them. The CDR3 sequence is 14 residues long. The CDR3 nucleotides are TGTGCCAGCAGCTTAGGCGGGGGCCGGGAGACCCAGTACTTC. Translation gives CASSLGGGRETQYF.

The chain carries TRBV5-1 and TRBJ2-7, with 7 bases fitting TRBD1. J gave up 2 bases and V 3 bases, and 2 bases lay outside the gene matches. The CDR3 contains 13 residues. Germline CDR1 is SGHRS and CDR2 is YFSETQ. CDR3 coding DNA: TGCGCCAGCAGCTCGGGACAGACCTACGAGCAGTACTTC. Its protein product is CASSSGQTYEQYF.

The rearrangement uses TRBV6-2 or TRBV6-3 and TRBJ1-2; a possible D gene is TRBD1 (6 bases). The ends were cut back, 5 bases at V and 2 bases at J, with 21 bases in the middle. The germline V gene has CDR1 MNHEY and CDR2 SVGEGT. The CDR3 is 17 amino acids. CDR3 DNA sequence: TGTGCCAGCAGTGCGCGCCTTTGGACAGCACTCAACTATGGCTACACCTTC. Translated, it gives CASSARLWTALNYGYTF.

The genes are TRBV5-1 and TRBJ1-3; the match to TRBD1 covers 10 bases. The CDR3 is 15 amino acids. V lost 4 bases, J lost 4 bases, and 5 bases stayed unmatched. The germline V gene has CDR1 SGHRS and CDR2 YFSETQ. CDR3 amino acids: CASSRRQGAGNTIYF. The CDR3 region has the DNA TGCGCCAGCAGCCGACGACAGGGGGCCGGAAACACCATATATTTT.

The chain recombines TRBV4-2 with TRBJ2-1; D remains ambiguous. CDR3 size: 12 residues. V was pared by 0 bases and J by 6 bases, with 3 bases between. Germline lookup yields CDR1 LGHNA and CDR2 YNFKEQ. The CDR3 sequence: CASSQDSNEQFF. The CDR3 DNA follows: TGTGCCAGCAGCCAAGACTCCAATGAGCAGTTCTTC.

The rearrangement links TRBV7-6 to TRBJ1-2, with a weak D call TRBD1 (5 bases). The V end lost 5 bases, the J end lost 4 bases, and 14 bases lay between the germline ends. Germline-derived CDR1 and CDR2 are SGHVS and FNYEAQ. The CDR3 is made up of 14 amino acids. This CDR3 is CASSPGQGGYGYTF. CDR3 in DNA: TGTGCCAGCAGCCCAGGCCAGGGAGGCTATGGCTACACCTTC.

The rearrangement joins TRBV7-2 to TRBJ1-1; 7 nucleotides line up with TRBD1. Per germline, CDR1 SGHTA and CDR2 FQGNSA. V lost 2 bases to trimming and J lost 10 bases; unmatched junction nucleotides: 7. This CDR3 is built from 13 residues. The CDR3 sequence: CASSLQEGATAFF. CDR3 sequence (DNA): TGTGCCAGCAGCTTACAAGAGGGGGCGACAGCTTTCTTT.

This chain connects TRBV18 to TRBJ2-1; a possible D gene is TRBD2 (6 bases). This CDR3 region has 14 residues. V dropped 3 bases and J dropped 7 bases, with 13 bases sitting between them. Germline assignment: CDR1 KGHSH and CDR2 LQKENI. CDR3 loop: CASSPGTGRNEQFF. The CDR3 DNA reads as TGTGCCAGCTCACCCGGGACGGGGAGGAATGAGCAGTTCTTC.

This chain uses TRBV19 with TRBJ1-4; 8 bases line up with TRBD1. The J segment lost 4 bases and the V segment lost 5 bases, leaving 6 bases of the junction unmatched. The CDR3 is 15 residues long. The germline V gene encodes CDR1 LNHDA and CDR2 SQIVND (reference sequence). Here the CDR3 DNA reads TGTGCCAGTAGTGGTGACAGGGGTGGTAATGAAAAACTGTTTTTT. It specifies CASSGDRGGNEKLFF.

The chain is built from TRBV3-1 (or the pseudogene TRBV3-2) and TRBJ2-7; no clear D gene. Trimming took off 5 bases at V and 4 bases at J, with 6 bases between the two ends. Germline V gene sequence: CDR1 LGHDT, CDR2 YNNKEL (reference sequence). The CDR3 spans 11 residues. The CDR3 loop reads CASSYYYEQYF. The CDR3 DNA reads TGTGCCAGCAGCTACTATTACGAGCAGTACTTC.

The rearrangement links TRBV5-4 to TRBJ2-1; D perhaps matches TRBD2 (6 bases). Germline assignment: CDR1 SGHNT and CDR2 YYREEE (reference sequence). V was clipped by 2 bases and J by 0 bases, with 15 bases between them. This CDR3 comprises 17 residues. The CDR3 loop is CASSFPRGGSSYNEQFF. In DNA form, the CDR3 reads TGTGCCAGCAGCTTTCCCCGGGGAGGTAGCTCCTACAATGAGCAGTTCTTC.

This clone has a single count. The CDR3 reads CASGVGQGTGELFF. CDR3 coding DNA: TGTGCCTCCGGGGTCGGGCAGGGGACCGGGGAGCTGTTTTTT. The chain employs TRBV9 and TRBJ2-2, with a tentative D call TRBD1 (6 bases). In germline, CDR1 is SGDLS, CDR2 YYNGEE. V lost 10 bases, J lost 5 bases, and 18 bases lay in between. The CDR3 totals 14 residues.

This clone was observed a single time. CDR3 in amino acids: CASSAQAGGVDEQFF. The CDR3 DNA is TGTGCCAGCAGCGCCCAGGCGGGAGGGGTCGATGAGCAGTTCTTC. The chain recombines TRBV9 with TRBJ2-1, with 9 bases identical to TRBD2. The germline CDR1 and CDR2 sequences are SGDLS and YYNGEE. This CDR3 comprises 15 residues. Trimming took 3 bases from V and 8 from J; bases not matched to a gene: 9.

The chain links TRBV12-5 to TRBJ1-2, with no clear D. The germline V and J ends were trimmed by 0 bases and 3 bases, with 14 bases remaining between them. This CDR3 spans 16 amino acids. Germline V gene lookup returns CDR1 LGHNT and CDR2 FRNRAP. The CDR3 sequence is CASGLVLHQRDYGYTF. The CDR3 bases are TGTGCTAGTGGTTTGGTACTTCACCAACGGGACTATGGCTACACCTTC.

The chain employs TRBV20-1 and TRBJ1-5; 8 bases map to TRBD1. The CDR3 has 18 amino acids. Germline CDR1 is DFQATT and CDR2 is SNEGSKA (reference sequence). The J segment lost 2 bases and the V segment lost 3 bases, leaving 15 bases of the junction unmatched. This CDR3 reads CSASSLAGGGGGNQPQHF. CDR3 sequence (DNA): TGCAGTGCTAGTTCTTTGGCAGGGGGCGGCGGGGGCAATCAGCCCCAGCATTTT.

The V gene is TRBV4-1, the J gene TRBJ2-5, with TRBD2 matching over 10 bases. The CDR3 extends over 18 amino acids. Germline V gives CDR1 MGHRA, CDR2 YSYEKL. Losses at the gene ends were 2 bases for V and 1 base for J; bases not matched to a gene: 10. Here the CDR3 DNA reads TGCGCCAGCAGCCAAAACCCCATAGCGGGAGGTCCCCAAGAGACCCAGTACTTC. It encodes CASSQNPIAGGPQETQYF.

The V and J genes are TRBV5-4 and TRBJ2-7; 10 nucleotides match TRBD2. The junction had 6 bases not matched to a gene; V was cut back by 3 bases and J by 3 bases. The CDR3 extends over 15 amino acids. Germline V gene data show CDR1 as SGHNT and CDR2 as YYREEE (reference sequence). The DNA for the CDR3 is TGTGCCAGCAGCTGGGCTAGCGGGAGTAACTACGAGCAGTACTTC. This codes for CASSWASGSNYEQYF.

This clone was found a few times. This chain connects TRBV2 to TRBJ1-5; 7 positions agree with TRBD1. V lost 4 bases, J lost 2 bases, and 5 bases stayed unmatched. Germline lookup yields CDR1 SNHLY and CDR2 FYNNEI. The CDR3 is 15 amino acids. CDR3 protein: CASSGQGIGNQPQHF. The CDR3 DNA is TGTGCCAGCAGTGGACAGGGAATAGGCAATCAGCCCCAGCATTTT. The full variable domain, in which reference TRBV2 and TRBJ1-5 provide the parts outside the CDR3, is EPEVTQTPSHQVTQMGQEVILRCVPISNHLYFYWYRQILGQKVEFLVSFYNNEISEKSEIFDDQFSVERPDGSNFTLKIRSTKLEDSAMYFCASSGQGIGNQPQHFGDGTRLSIL.

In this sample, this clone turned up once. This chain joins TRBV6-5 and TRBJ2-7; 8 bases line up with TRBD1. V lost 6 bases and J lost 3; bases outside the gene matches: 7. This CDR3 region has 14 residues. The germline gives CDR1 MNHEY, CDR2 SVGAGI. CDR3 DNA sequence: TGTGCCAGCAGGGACCGGGACAGGTACTACGAGCAGTACTTC. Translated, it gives CASRDRDRYYEQYF.

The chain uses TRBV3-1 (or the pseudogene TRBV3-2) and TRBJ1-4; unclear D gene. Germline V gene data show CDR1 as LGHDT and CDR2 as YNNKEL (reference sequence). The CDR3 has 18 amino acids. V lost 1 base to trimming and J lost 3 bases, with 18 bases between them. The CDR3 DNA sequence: TGTGCCAGCAGCCAAGGCCCCCGGGAGGGCCGGGCTAATGAAAAACTGTTTTTT. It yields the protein CASSQGPREGRANEKLFF.

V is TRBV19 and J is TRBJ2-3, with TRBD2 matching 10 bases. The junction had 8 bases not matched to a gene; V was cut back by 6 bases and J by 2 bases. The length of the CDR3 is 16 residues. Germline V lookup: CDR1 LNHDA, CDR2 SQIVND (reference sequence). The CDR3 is CASSLGSGRATDTQYF. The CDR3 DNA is TGTGCCAGTAGCCTAGGGAGCGGGAGGGCCACAGATACGCAGTATTTT.

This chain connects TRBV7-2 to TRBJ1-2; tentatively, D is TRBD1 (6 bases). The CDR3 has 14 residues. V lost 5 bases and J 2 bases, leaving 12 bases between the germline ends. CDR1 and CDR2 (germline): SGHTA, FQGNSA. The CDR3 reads CASSPGQLNYGYTF. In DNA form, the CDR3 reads TGTGCCAGCAGCCCGGGACAACTCAACTATGGCTACACCTTC.

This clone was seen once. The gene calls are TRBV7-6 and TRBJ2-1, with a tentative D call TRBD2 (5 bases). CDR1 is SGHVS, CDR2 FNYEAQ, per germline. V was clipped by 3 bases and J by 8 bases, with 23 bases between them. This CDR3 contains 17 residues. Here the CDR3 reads CASSFLGRARVTDEQFF. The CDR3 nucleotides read TGTGCCAGCAGCTTCCTTGGGAGAGCGCGGGTTACGGATGAGCAGTTCTTC.

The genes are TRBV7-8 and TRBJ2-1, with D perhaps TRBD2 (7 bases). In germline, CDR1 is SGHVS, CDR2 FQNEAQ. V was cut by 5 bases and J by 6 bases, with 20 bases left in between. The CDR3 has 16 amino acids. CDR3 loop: CASSMPLAGAGNEQFF. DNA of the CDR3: TGTGCCAGCAGCATGCCCCTGGCGGGGGCTGGCAATGAGCAGTTCTTC.

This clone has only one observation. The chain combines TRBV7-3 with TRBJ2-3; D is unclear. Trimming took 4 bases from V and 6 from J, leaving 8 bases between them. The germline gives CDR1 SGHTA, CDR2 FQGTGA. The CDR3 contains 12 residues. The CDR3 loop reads CASSSTGDTQYF. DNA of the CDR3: TGTGCCAGCAGCTCGACCGGGGATACGCAGTATTTT. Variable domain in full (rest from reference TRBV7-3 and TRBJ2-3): GAGVSQTPSNKVTEKGKYVELRCDPISGHTALYWYRQSLGQGPEFLIYFQGTGAADDSGLPNDRFFAVRPEGSVSTLKIQRTERGDSAVYLCASSSTGDTQYFGPGTRLTVL.

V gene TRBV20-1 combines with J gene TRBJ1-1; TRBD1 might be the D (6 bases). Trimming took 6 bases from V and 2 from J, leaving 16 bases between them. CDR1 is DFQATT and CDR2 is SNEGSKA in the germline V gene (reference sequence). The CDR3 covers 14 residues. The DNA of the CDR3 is TGCAGTGCAAGTGGGGGGCCTCTAAACACTGAAGCTTTCTTT. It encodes CSASGGPLNTEAFF.